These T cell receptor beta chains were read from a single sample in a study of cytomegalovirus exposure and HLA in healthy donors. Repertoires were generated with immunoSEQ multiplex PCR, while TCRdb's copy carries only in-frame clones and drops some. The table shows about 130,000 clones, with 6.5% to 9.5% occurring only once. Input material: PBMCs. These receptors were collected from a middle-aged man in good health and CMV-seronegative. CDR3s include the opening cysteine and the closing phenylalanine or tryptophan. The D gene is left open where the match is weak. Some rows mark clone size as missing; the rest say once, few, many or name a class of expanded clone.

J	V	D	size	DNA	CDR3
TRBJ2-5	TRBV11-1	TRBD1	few	TGTGCCAGCAGCCCCCGGGACAGCCGGTACCAAGAGACCCAGTACTTC	CASSPRDSRYQETQYF
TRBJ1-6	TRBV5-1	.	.	TGCGCCAGCAGCTTGGACAGGGCCGATTCACCCCTCCACTTT	CASSLDRADSPLHF
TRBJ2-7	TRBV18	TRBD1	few	TGTGCCAGCTCACTCAGACAGGGGGAAGAGCAGTACTTC	CASSLRQGEEQYF
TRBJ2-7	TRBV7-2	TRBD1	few	TGTGCCAGCAGCCCAAGGACAGGGAGGCATTTCGAGCAGTACTTC	CASSPRTGRHFEQYF
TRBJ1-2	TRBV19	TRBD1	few	TGTGCCAGTAGTATCAGACAGGGTCCTGATGGCTACACCTTC	CASSIRQGPDGYTF
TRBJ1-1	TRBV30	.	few	TGTGCCTGGTTGGCGGGGGGCGGAGAAGCTTTCTTT	CAWLAGGGEAFF
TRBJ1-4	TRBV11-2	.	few	TGTGCCAGCAGCCCTGATGGGGGGGCAAAACTGTTTTTT	CASSPDGGAKLFF
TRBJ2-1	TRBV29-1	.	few	TGCAGCGTCACCTACAATGAGCAGTTCTTC	CSVTYNEQFF
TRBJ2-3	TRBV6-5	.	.	TGTGCCAGCAGTTACCGTTCAACTAGCACAGATACGCAGTATTTT	CASSYRSTSTDTQYF
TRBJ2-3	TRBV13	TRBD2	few	TGTGCCAGCAGCTCCGGGACTAGCGTGCAGCCAGATACGCAGTATTTT	CASSSGTSVQPDTQYF
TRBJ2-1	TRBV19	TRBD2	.	TGTGCCAGTAGTATGGGAGCGGGGGACTACAATGAGCAGTTCTTC	CASSMGAGDYNEQFF
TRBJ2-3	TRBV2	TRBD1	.	TGTGCCAGCTTGCTACTAGGGGACAGGGGTGCAGATACGCAGTATTTT	CASLLLGDRGADTQYF
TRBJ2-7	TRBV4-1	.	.	TGCGCCAGCAGCCAAGGGAGGGGACAGTCGTTCTACGAGCAGTACTTC	CASSQGRGQSFYEQYF
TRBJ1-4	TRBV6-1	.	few	TGTGCCAGCAGTGTTCCTTCGAACTATGAAAAACTGTTTTTT	CASSVPSNYEKLFF
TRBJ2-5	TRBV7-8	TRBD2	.	TGTGCCAGCACCGTGAGGGCGGGGGGGTACCAAGAGACCCAGTACTTC	CASTVRAGGYQETQYF
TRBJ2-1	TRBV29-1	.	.	TGCAGCGTGGGGGGGGGCGATGAGCAGTTCTTC	CSVGGGDEQFF